A selection of T cell receptor beta chains follows, all from one sample in a study of blood T cell repertoires in COVID-19. Some clones are missing from TCRdb's copy, which holds only in-frame ones; the method was immunoSEQ multiplex PCR. The sample carries roughly 200,000 clones, about 85% recorded once. Sequenced input: peripheral blood. The receptor source for this set is a human donor in a cohort sampled during active COVID-19. Both conserved end residues are part of each CDR3. A D gene is named only where the DNA matches it firmly. Size is stated for part of the rows, as once, few or many counts, or as a class when the clone is expanded.

V	J	size	D	DNA	CDR3
TRBV5-8	TRBJ2-7	.	TRBD1	TGTGCCAGCAGCCCGACAGGGTCGCGGCCCTACGAGCAGTACTTC	CASSPTGSRPYEQYF
TRBV19	TRBJ2-1	.	TRBD2	TGTGCCAGTAGTGAACCTAGCGGGACCTACAATGAGCAGTTCTTC	CASSEPSGTYNEQFF
TRBV7-7	TRBJ2-1	.	.	TGTGCTAGCAGCGAGGACAGAAACAATGAGCAGTTCTTC	CASSEDRNNEQFF
TRBV3-1/TRBV3-2	TRBJ2-1	once	TRBD1	TGTGCCAGCAGCCAAATTAACAGGGGAGAGCAGTTCTTC	CASSQINRGEQFF
TRBV6-6	TRBJ1-2	few	.	TGTGCCAGCAGTGCTCAGGGATATGGCTACACCTTC	CASSAQGYGYTF
TRBV6-5	TRBJ2-1	.	TRBD1	TGTGCCAGCAGCCAACAGGGGGCGATTTACAATGAGCAGTTCTTC	CASSQQGAIYNEQFF
TRBV5-1	TRBJ2-5	.	TRBD1	TGCGCCAGCACCTTGACCCGACAGGGGCCAGGGGAGACCCAGTACTTC	CASTLTRQGPGETQYF
TRBV27	TRBJ2-7	.	.	TGTGCCAGCAGCTCCAGACAGGCGCGGGAGCAGTACTTC	CASSSRQAREQYF
TRBV28	TRBJ1-4	.	.	TGTGCCATCAGCTACAGTGCAACTAATGAAAAACTGTTTTTT	CAISYSATNEKLFF
TRBV6-5	TRBJ1-1	.	.	TGTGCCAGCAGTTATCCGACAGGACGCGGATGGACTGAAGCTTTCTTT	CASSYPTGRGWTEAFF
TRBV12-3/TRBV12-4	TRBJ1-2	.	.	TGTGCCAGCAGTTTGGGCCGCACAGGCTACACCTTC	CASSLGRTGYTF
TRBV18	TRBJ2-5	once	TRBD2	TGTGCCAGCTCACATGCCCCCCGGACTAGCGGGAGGTGGGAGACCCAGTACTTC	CASSHAPRTSGRWETQYF
TRBV5-1	TRBJ1-1	.	.	TGCGCCAGCAGCCTCCGGGGGGATGAAGCTTTCTTT	CASSLRGDEAFF
TRBV7-8	TRBJ2-3	.	.	TGTGCCAGCAGCCAAAGACAGGTTAGCACAGATACGCAGTATTTT	CASSQRQVSTDTQYF
TRBV24-1	TRBJ2-3	few	TRBD2	TGTGCCACCGCGGGGGACACAGATACGCAGTATTTT	CATAGDTDTQYF
TRBV29-1	TRBJ2-1	.	.	TGCAGCGTTGACCAGACAAGTTACAATGAGCAGTTCTTC	CSVDQTSYNEQFF
TRBV18	TRBJ1-1	.	.	TGTGCCAGCTCACCACCTCTGGTAAGGGGGACTGAAGCTTTCTTT	CASSPPLVRGTEAFF
TRBV6-6	TRBJ1-2	.	.	TGTGCCAGCAGTTACGGGAGGGACTATGGCTACACCTTC	CASSYGRDYGYTF
TRBV28	TRBJ1-1	.	.	TGTGCCAGCAGTTATGGGATGGACAGACAAGCTTTCTTT	CASSYGMDRQAFF
TRBV11-2	TRBJ1-1	.	TRBD1	TGTGCCAGCAGCTTAAGGCTCCGACAGGGCACTGAAGCTTTCTTT	CASSLRLRQGTEAFF
TRBV19	TRBJ1-2	.	.	TGTGCCAGTAGTATAAGAGCCTCAGGGGAGAACACCTTC	CASSIRASGENTF
TRBV23-1	TRBJ1-3	once	.	TGCGCCAGCAGAAACAGGATCGACTCTGGAAACACCATATATTTT	CASRNRIDSGNTIYF
TRBV30	TRBJ1-2	.	.	TGTGCCTGGAGTGTGGGGCATGGCTACACCTTC	CAWSVGHGYTF
TRBV6-5	TRBJ1-2	.	.	TGTGCCAGCAGTTACTCGACCAGGCGCTCGGTGTACACCTTC	CASSYSTRRSVYTF
TRBV5-5	TRBJ2-5	.	TRBD1	TGTGCCAGCAGCACGGACAGGGTAGGGGTCCAAGAGACCCAGTACTTC	CASSTDRVGVQETQYF
TRBV18	TRBJ1-6	.	.	TGTGCCAGCTCACCAGGGCGAGCGGGGCATTCACCCCTCCACTTT	CASSPGRAGHSPLHF
TRBV19	TRBJ1-1	.	TRBD1	TGTGCCAGTAGTAGCCGGGACAGGGACACTGAAGCTTTCTTT	CASSSRDRDTEAFF
TRBV4-2	TRBJ2-5	.	.	TGTGCCAGCAGCCAAGATCTCCCAGAGACCCAGTACTTC	CASSQDLPETQYF
TRBV11-1	TRBJ2-6	.	.	TGTGCCAGCGCTCCGGGACTGTTCTCTGGGGCCAACGTCCTGACTTTC	CASAPGLFSGANVLTF